Listed below are T cell receptor beta chains from one sample, sequenced in a study of Graves' ophthalmopathy and Graves' hyperthyroidism. TCRdb analysed the multiplex PCR reads with MiXCR anew, one entry per CDR3 protein. The table shows roughly 600,000 distinct CDR3 sequences, with about two fifths occurring only once. The sequencing sample was made of peripheral blood or thyroid tissue (not recorded which). The receptors originated from an adult man with Graves' hyperthyroidism. The CDR3 runs from the conserved cysteine through the conserved F or W. The D gene is left open where the match is weak. Clone size is shown for a subset of rows, as once, few, many or a class of expanded clone.

CASSQTGTLSYEQYF	TGTGCCAGCAGCCAGACCGGGACTCTGAGCTACGAGCAGTACTTC	TRBV4-2	TRBJ2-7	few	-
CASSLDSGGTDTQYF	TGTGCCAGCAGCTTAGATTCAGGGGGCACGGATACGCAGTATTTT	TRBV7-3	TRBJ2-3	few	TRBD1
CASRAGGPYEQYF	TGTGCCAGCAGGGCGGGGGGGCCCTACGAGCAGTACTTC	TRBV2	TRBJ2-7	many	TRBD2
CASSQPGGGRYEQYF	TGTGCCAGCAGTCAACCCGGGGGGGGGAGGTACGAGCAGTACTTC	TRBV10-3	TRBJ2-7	-	TRBD2
CASRATGSNQPQYF	TGTGCCAGCAGGGCGACAGGAAGCAATCAGCCCCAGTACTTC	TRBV2	TRBJ2-5	-	-
CSVVRDRRRDYTF	TGCAGCGTTGTACGGGACAGGAGGAGGGACTACACCTTC	TRBV29-1	TRBJ1-2	-	TRBD1
CSALRHLATEAFF	TGCAGTGCTCTCAGGCATTTGGCCACTGAAGCTTTCTTT	TRBV20-1	TRBJ1-1	many	-
CASSAGGQGHYGYTF	TGTGCCAGCAGCGCCGGGGGACAGGGTCATTATGGCTACACCTTC	TRBV5-6	TRBJ1-2	-	TRBD1
CSAPLAGDTGELFF	TGCAGTGCGCCGCTAGCGGGGGACACCGGGGAGCTGTTTTTT	TRBV20-1	TRBJ2-2	many	TRBD2
CASSLELAGVDEQFF	TGTGCCAGCAGCTTAGAATTAGCGGGAGTGGATGAGCAGTTCTTC	TRBV11-2	TRBJ2-1	-	TRBD2